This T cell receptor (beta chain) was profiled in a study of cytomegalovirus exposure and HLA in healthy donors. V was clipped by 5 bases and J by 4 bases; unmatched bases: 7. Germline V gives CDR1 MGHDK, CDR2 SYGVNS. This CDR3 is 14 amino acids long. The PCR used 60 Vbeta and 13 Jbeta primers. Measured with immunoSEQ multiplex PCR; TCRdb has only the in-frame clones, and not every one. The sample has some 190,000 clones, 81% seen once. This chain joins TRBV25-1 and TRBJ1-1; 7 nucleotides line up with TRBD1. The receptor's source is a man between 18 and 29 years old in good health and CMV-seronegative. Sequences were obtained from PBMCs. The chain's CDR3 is CASSFTGDGTEAFF. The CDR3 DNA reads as TGTGCCAGCAGTTTTACAGGGGACGGCACTGAAGCTTTCTTT.